Presented here are 7 T cell receptor beta chains from one specimen sequenced in a study of T cell changes during pregnancy in multiple sclerosis. TCRdb keeps only in-frame clones here, not all; method: immunoSEQ multiplex PCR. The table includes around 70,000 clones, over 80% detected once. The sample consisted of peripheral blood, taken before pregnancy. Receptors originate from a female donor with multiple sclerosis, enrolled in a pregnancy study.

The rearrangement links TRBV2 to TRBJ2-2; possibly TRBD1 for D (5 bases). Trimming removed 6 bases from V and 5 bases from J, with 7 bases in between. This CDR3 spans 12 amino acids. Germline loops: CDR1 SNHLY, CDR2 FYNNEI. In nucleotides, the CDR3 is TGTGCCAGCAGAACAGGTACCGGGGAGCTGTTTTTT. Translated: CASRTGTGELFF.

V and J are TRBV29-1 and TRBJ1-2; D might be TRBD1 (6 bases). The length of the CDR3 is 15 residues. CDR1 is SQVTM and CDR2 is ANQGSEA in the germline V gene. Trimming stripped 3 bases from V and 2 bases from J, with 16 bases between. For the CDR3, the DNA is TGCAGCGTTGACGATTTCAGGGGAGTCAACTATGGCTACACCTTC. Translation gives CSVDDFRGVNYGYTF. The full variable domain, completed using reference TRBV29-1 and TRBJ1-2, is SAVISQKPSRDICQRGTSLTIQCQVDSQVTMMFWYRQQPGQSLTLIATANQGSEATYESGFVIDKFPISRPNLTFSTLTVSNMSPEDSSIYLCSVDDFRGVNYGYTFGSGTRLTVV.

The V and J genes are TRBV5-1 and TRBJ2-1; 9 bases agree with TRBD2. The CDR3 is 16 amino acids. Germline loops: CDR1 SGHRS, CDR2 YFSETQ. Unmatched junction bases numbered 5, after V lost 2 bases and J lost 2 bases. The CDR3 here is CASSFLAGSTYNEQFF. For the CDR3, the DNA is TGCGCCAGCAGCTTCCTAGCGGGAAGCACCTACAATGAGCAGTTCTTC.

This chain uses TRBV18 with TRBJ2-5; D may be TRBD1 (6 bases). Trimming removed 3 bases at V and 3 bases at J, with 14 bases between. CDR1 KGHSH and CDR2 LQKENI come from the germline V gene. CDR3 length equals 15 residues. The CDR3 region is CASSPLKTGEETQYF. CDR3 DNA: TGTGCCAGCTCACCCCTCAAGACAGGAGAAGAGACCCAGTACTTC.

The V gene is TRBV5-1, the J gene TRBJ2-7; 7 bases match TRBD1. This CDR3 has 15 amino acids. Germline CDR1 reads SGHRS; CDR2 reads YFSETQ. V was pared by 6 bases and J by 5 bases, with 14 bases of the junction left unmatched. CDR3 region: CASTPSTGSSHEQYF. As DNA, the CDR3 is TGCGCCAGCACCCCCTCGACAGGGTCATCCCACGAGCAGTACTTC.

The chain carries TRBV18 and TRBJ1-1, with D possibly matching TRBD1 (6 bases). Germline assignment: CDR1 KGHSH and CDR2 LQKENI. CDR3 length: 14 residues. The V end lost 3 bases, the J end lost 4 bases, and 12 bases lay between the germline ends. CDR3 nucleotides: TGTGCCAGCTCACCCCCCAGGGGTGCCACTGAAGCTTTCTTT. It translates to CASSPPRGATEAFF.

V gene TRBV7-2 combines with J gene TRBJ1-1; 7 bases map to TRBD1. With 5 bases clipped from V and 1 base from J, the junction kept 7 bases outside the gene matches. Germline lookup yields CDR1 SGHTA and CDR2 FQGNSA. The CDR3 spans 15 residues. DNA for the CDR3: TGTGCCAGCAGCCAACAGGGACAGAAGAACACTGAAGCTTTCTTT. It translates to CASSQQGQKNTEAFF. Based on the CDR3 plus reference TRBV7-2 and TRBJ1-1, the full variable domain is GAGVSQSPSNKVTEKGKDVELRCDPISGHTALYWYRQSLGQGLEFLIYFQGNSAPDKSGLPSDRFSAERTGGSVSTLTIQRTQQEDSAVYLCASSQQGQKNTEAFFGQGTRLTVV.